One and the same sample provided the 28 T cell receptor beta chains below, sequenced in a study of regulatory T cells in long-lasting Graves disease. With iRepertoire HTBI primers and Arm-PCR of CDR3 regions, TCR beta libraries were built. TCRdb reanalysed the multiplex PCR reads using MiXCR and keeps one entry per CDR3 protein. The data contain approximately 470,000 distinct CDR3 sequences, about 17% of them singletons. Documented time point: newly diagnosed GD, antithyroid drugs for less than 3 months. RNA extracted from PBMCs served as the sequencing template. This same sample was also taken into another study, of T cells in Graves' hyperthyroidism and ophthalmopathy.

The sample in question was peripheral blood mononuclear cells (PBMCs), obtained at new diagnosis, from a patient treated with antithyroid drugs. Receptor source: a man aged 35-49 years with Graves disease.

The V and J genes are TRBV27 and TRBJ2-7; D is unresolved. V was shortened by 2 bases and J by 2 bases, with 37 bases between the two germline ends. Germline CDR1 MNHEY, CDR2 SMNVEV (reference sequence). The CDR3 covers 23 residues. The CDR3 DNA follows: TGTGCCAGCAGTTTAAGGGCCGTGATCAGGCCGTCTCCTGGTAAGAGGCCCGCCTACGAGCAGTACTTC. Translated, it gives CASSLRAVIRPSPGKRPAYEQYF.

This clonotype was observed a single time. The CDR3 here is CASSQQSGTIETQYF. For the CDR3, the DNA is TGCGCCAGCAGCCAGCAATCCGGGACCATAGAGACCCAGTACTTC. The rearrangement links TRBV5-1 to TRBJ2-5; possibly TRBD1 or TRBD2 for D (5 bases each). CDR1 and CDR2 from the germline V gene are SGHRS and YFSETQ. This CDR3 is built from 15 residues. The V end lost 4 bases, the J end lost 4 bases, and 17 bases lay between the germline ends.

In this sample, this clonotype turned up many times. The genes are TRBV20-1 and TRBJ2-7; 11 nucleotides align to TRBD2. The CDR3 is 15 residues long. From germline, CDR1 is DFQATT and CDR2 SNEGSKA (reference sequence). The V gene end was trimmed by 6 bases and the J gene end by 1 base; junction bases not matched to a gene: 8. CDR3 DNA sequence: TGCAGTGCGTTGGGACTAGCGGAAATGTCCTACGAGCAGTACTTC. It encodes CSALGLAEMSYEQYF.

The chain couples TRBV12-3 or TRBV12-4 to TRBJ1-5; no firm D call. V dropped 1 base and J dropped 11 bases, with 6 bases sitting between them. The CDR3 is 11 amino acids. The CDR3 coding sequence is TGTGCCAGCAGTTTAGGGCCGACCCAGCATTTT. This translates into CASSLGPTQHF.

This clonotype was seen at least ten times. The CDR3 region has the DNA TGTGCCAGCAGTGACAGAACGCAGTTCTTC. Translation: CASSDRTQFF. J is TRBJ2-1 and V is TRBV2; unclear D gene. V lost 3 bases to trimming and J lost 12 bases, with 6 bases between them. The germline gives CDR1 SNHLY, CDR2 FYNNEI. The CDR3 is made up of 10 amino acids.

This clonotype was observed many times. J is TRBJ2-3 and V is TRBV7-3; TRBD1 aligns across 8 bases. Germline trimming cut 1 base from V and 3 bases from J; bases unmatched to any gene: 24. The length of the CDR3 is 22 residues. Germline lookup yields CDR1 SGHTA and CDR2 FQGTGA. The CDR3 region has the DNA TGTGCCAGCAGCTTAAAAAGGTCGTGGCAGGGGGCGGTTGAGGATAGGACAGATACGCAGTATTTT. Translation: CASSLKRSWQGAVEDRTDTQYF.

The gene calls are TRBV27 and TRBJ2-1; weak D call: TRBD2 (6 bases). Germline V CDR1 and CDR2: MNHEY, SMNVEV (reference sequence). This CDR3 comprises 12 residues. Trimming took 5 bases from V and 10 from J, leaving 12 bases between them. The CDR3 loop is CASSIVRGEQFF. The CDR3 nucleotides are TGTGCCAGCAGTATAGTACGGGGGGAGCAGTTCTTC.

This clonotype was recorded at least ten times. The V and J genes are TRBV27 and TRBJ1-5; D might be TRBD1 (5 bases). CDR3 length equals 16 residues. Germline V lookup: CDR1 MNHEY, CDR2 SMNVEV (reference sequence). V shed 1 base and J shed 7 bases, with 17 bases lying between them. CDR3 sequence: CASSLWGKWGDQPQHF. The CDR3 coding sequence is TGTGCCAGCAGTTTATGGGGGAAATGGGGAGACCAGCCCCAGCATTTT.

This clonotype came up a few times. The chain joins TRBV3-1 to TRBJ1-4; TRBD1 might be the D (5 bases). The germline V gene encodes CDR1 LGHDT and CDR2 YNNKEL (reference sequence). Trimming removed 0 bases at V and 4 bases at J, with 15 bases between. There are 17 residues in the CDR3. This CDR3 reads CASSQERTGDRNEKLFF. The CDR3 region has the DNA TGTGCCAGCAGCCAAGAAAGGACGGGGGACCGTAATGAAAAACTGTTTTTT. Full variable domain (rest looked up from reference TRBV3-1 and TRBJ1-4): DTAVSQTPKYLVTQMGNDKSIKCEQNLGHDTMYWYKQDSKKFLKIMFSYNNKELIINETVPNRFSPKSPDKAHLNLHINSLELGDSAVYFCASSQERTGDRNEKLFFGSGTQLSVL.

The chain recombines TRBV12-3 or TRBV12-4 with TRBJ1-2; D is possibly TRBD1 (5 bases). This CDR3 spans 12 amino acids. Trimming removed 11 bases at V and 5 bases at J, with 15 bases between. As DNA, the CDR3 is TGTGCCTCGTGGGGCAGGCTGTATGGCTACACCTTC. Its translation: CASWGRLYGYTF.

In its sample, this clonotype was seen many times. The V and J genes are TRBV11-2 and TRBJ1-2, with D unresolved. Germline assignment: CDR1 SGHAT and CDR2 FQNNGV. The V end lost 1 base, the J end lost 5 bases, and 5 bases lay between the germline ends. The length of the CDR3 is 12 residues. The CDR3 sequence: CASSLGQYGYTF. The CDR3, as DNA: TGTGCCAGCAGCTTAGGGCAGTATGGCTACACCTTC.

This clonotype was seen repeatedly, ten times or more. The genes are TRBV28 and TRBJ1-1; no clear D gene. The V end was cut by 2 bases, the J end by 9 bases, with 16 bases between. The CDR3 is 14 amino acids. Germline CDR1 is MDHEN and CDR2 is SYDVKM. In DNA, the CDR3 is TGTGCCAGCAGTTTACCAGAGACGGGATATCAAGCTTTCTTT. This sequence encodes CASSLPETGYQAFF.

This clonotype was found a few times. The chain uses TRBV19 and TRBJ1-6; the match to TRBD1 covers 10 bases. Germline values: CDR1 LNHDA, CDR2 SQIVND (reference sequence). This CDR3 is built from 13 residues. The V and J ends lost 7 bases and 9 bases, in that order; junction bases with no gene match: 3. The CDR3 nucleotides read TGTGCCAGTACACGGGACAGGGGTTCACCCCTCCACTTT. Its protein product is CASTRDRGSPLHF.

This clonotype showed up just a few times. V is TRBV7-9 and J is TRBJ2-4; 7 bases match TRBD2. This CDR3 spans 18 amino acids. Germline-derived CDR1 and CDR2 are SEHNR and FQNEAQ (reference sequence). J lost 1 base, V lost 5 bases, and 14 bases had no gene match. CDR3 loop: CASSPNNGEGMAKNIQYF. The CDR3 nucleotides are TGTGCCAGCAGCCCAAATAATGGGGAGGGTATGGCCAAAAACATTCAGTACTTC.

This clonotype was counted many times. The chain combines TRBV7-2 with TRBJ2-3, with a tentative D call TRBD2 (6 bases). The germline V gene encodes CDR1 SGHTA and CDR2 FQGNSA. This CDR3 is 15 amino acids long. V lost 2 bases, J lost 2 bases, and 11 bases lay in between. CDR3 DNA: TGTGCCAGCAGCTTAAGGCGGGGAGTCACAGATACGCAGTATTTT. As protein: CASSLRRGVTDTQYF.

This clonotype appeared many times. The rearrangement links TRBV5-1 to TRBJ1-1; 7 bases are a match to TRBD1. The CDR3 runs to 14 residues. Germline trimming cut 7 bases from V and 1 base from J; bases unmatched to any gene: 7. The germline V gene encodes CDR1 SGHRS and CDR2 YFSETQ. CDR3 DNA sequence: TGCGCCAGCCCCAAACAGGGGCGGAACACTGAAGCTTTCTTT. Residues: CASPKQGRNTEAFF.

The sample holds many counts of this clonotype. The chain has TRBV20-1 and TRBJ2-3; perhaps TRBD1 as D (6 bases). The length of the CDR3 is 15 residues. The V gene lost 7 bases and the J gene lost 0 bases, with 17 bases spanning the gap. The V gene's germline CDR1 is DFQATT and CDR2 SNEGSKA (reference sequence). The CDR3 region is CSVNPGHLSTDTQYF. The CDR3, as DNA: TGCAGTGTCAACCCGGGACACCTTAGCACAGATACGCAGTATTTT.

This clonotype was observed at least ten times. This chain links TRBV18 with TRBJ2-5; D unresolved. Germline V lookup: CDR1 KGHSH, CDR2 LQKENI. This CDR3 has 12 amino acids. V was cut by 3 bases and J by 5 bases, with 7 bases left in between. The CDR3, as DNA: TGTGCCAGCTCACCGCAGAGGGAGACCCAGTACTTC. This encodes CASSPQRETQYF.

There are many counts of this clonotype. CDR3 residues: CATSWTPEADTQYF. In DNA form, the CDR3 reads TGTGCCACCAGTTGGACTCCCGAGGCAGATACGCAGTATTTT. This sequence joins TRBV24-1 and TRBJ2-3, with a possible D match to TRBD2 (5 bases). Trimming removed 6 bases at V and 4 bases at J, with 13 bases between. The V gene's germline CDR1 is KGHDR and CDR2 SFDVKD. This CDR3 contains 14 residues.

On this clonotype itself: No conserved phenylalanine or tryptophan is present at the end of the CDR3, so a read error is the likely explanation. CDR3 sequence: CASSLTRDTEAFC. The CDR3 region has the DNA TGCGCCAGCAGCTTGACCAGGGACACTGAAGCTTTCTGT. The chain couples TRBV5-1 to TRBJ1-1; a possible D gene is TRBD1 (5 bases). The V and J ends lost 1 base and 3 bases respectively, with 7 bases between them. The CDR3 has 13 residues. Germline V gene data show CDR1 as SGHRS and CDR2 as YFSETQ.

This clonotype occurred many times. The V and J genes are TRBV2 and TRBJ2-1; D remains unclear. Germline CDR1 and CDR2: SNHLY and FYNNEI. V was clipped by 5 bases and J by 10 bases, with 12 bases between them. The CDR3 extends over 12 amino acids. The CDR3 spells CASSPQLWEQFF. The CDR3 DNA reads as TGTGCCAGCAGTCCTCAGCTCTGGGAGCAGTTCTTC.

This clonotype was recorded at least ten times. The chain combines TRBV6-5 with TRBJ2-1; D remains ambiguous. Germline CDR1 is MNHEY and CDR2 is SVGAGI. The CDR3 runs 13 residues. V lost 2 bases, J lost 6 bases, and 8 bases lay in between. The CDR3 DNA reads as TGTGCCAGCAGTTACGGCCTCTTCAATGAGCAGTTCTTC. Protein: CASSYGLFNEQFF.

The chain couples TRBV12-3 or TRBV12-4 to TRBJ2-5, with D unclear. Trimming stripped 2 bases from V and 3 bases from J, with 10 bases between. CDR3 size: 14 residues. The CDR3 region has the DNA TGTGCCAGCAGTTTAAGAAGGATTGAAGAGACCCAGTACTTC. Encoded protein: CASSLRRIEETQYF.

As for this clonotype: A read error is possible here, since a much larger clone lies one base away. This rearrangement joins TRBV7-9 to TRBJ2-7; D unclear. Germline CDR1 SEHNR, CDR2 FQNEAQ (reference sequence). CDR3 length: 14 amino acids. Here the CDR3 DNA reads TGTGCCGGCAGCCGCCCCGATGCCCGCCAATGGGAAAACTTC. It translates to CAGSRPDARQWENF.

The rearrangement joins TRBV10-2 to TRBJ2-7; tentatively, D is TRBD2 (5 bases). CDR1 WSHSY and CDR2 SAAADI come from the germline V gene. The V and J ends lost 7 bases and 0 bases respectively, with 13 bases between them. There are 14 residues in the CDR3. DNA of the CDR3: TGCGCCAGCAAAGGTAGCGCCCTCTCCTACGAGCAGTACTTC. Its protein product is CASKGSALSYEQYF.

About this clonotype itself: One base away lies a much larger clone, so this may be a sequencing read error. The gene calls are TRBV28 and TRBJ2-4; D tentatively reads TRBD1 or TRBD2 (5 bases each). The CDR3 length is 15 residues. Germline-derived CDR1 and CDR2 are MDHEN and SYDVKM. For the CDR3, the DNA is TGTGCCAGCAGTTTTTCAGGGAGAGGCAAAAACATTAAGTACTTC. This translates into CASSFSGRGKNIKYF.

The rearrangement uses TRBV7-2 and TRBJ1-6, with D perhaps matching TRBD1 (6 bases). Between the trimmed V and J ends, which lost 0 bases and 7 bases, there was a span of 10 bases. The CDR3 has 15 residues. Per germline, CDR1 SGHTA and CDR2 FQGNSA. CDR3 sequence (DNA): TGTGCCAGCAGCTTAGCGTCGGGGGGCAATTCACCCCTCCACTTT. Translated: CASSLASGGNSPLHF.

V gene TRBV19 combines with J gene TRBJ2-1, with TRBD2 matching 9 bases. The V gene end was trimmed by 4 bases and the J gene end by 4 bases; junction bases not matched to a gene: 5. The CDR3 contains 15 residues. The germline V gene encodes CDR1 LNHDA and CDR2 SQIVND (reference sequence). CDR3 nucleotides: TGTGCCAGTAGTAGGGCTAGCGGGATTTACAATGAGCAGTTCTTC. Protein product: CASSRASGIYNEQFF.